This TCR beta chain was sequenced in a study of cytomegalovirus exposure and HLA in healthy donors. Study-level background: Among the approximately 400 genotyped donors, less than 85% were placed in the Caucasian-associated ancestry cluster. Study outcomes and limitations: Reports state that TCR beta sequences accurately predicted most subjects' HLA-A and HLA-B alleles. Trimming of TCR beta V- and J-genes showed a link, identified in a later analysis, to a missense DCLRE1C variant. Indistinguishable V segments such as TRBV6-2 and TRBV6-3 were excluded.

The study ran its PCR with 60 Vbeta and 13 Jbeta primers. The repertoire was sequenced with immunoSEQ multiplex PCR; TCRdb's copy has only in-frame clones and lacks some. This sample yields under 200,000 clones, of which approximately 79% are seen a single time; about 2.5% belongs to the top ten. In its sample, this clone was seen a few times. The antigen is undetermined. The CDR3 covers 16 residues. Germline V gives CDR1 MGHRA, CDR2 YSYEKL. Trimming took 3 bases from V and 4 from J, leaving 18 bases between them. The source of this sequence is a male donor in good health and CMV-seronegative. The sequenced sample consisted of PBMCs. The chain recombines TRBV4-1 with TRBJ1-2, with D hard to call. The CDR3 coding sequence is TGCGCCAGCAGCCAGGTGACTGGCGATCCAACCTATGGCTACACCTTC. It encodes CASSQVTGDPTYGYTF.